This section outlines one T cell receptor (beta chain) sequence together with its context. Its target is unknown. Described treatment: some 20 received Ad26.COV2.S at low or high dose, single or two shots; about 5 received placebo; per-sample allocation not given. Sample collection was performed on day 63 after the first vaccine or placebo injection. Built on an Ad26 vector, the vaccine expressed Wuhan-strain SARS-CoV-2 spike. This entry belongs to a study of Ad26.COV2.S vaccination and SARS-CoV-2 variants. Study at large: Sample donor was a member of the COV1001 Ad26.COV2.S trial arm. Administration of Ad26.COV2.S was intramuscular, either once or twice 56 days apart. Study results and caveats: It was found that vaccine and placebo recipients had similar non-spike TCR breadth.

The protocol was immunoSEQ multiplex PCR, while the TCRdb copy is restricted to in-frame clones and leaves out a portion. The table shows 350,000 to 600,000 clones, with roughly nine tenths occurring only once. The CDR3 spans 16 residues. Germline V lookup: CDR1 KGHDR, CDR2 SFDVKD. V lost 6 bases and J lost 5, with 21 bases in between. The sample was peripheral blood, taken in a trial of Ad26.COV2.S vaccine versus placebo. The chain joins TRBV24-1 to TRBJ2-5; perhaps TRBD2 as D (5 bases). This clonotype originated in a person aged 18-60 years who received the Ad26.COV2.S COVID-19 vaccine or a placebo. The CDR3 DNA reads TGTGCCACCAGTCACCCTAAGGGTAGCGAGAGGGAGACCCAGTACTTC. Protein product: CATSHPKGSERETQYF.